This TCR beta chain was documented in a study of T cell responses to AZD1222 COVID-19 vaccine. General observations from the study: Just a handful of AZD1222 recipients tested seropositive at baseline. Vaccine-associated CD4 TCRs spanned spike, dominant at 160-218 and 743-854. Spike-specific TCR repertoires showed rising breadth and depth after two AZD1222 doses.

Only in-frame clones appear in the TCRdb table, and some are missing; sequencing was by immunoSEQ multiplex PCR. This sample has 110,000 or so clones, with 88% found just once. The CDR3 covers 16 residues. V shed 0 bases and J 5 bases; nucleotides not matched to a gene: 10. CDR1 and CDR2 from the germline V gene are SGHNT and YYREEE (reference sequence). On this clone itself: Its specificity is not known.

The receptor was derived from an adult who received the AZD1222 COVID-19 vaccine. The rearrangement uses TRBV5-4 and TRBJ2-7; 8 nucleotides match TRBD2. Here the sequenced sample was peripheral blood, taken 28 days after the second AZD1222 dose. CDR3 region: CASSLADSGIGDEQYF. The CDR3 DNA reads as TGTGCCAGCAGCTTGGCGGATAGCGGGATAGGTGACGAGCAGTACTTC.